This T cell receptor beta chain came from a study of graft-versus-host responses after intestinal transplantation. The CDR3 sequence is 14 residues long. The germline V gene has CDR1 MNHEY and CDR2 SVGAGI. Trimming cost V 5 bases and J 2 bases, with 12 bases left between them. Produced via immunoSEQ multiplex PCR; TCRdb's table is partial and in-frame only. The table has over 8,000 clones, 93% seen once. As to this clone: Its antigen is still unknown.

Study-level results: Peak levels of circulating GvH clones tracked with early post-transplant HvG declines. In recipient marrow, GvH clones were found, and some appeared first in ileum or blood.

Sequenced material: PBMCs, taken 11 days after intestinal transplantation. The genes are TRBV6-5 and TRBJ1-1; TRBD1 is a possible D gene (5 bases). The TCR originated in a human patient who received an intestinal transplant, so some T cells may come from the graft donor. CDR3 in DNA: TGTGCCAGCAGTCCCCGACAGCTTAACACTGAAGCTTTCTTT. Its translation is CASSPRQLNTEAFF.